This passage covers 28 T cell receptor beta chains from one sample sequenced in a study of T-cell reconstitution after alpha-beta-depleted transplantation in children. As it was prepared, the TCRbeta library received unique molecular identifiers. Via MiXCR, TCRdb re-called the PCR reads, giving one row per CDR3 protein. The sample carries more than 400,000 distinct CDR3 sequences, 9.5% to 12% recorded once. The sample in question was PBMCs, mostly from graft donor cells, obtained 180 days after TCRalphabeta/CD19-depleted stem cell transplant. The receptor set was obtained from a female patient between 2 and 15 years old who had a stem cell transplant for aplastic anemia, so the T cells may come from the graft donor.

This clonotype was counted many times. The CDR3 DNA reads as TGCGCCAGCAGCTTGTTTGGGACAACGGCGTACGAGCAGTACTTC. Protein product: CASSLFGTTAYEQYF. The genes are TRBV5-1 and TRBJ2-7, with D tentatively TRBD1 (6 bases). Germline V lookup: CDR1 SGHRS, CDR2 YFSETQ. The CDR3 sequence is 15 residues long. Between the trimmed V and J ends, which lost 1 base and 4 bases, there was a span of 15 bases.

This chain links TRBV6-1 with TRBJ2-5, with 8 nucleotides matching TRBD1. CDR1 is MNHNS, CDR2 SASEGT, per germline. V was clipped by 5 bases and J by 4 bases; unmatched bases: 6. The CDR3 sequence is 14 residues long. The CDR3 region is CASSRTGGRETQYF. The CDR3 bases are TGTGCCAGCAGTCGTACAGGGGGTCGAGAGACCCAGTACTTC.

The rearrangement uses TRBV12-3 or TRBV12-4 and TRBJ1-2; D not resolved. The CDR3 contains 14 residues. The V and J ends lost 2 bases and 4 bases respectively, with 11 bases between them. CDR3 amino acids: CASSLRVNPYGYTF. The DNA for the CDR3 is TGTGCCAGCAGTTTACGGGTCAACCCCTATGGCTACACCTTC.

This clonotype was detected once. The chain employs TRBV7-2 and TRBJ2-1; 10 positions agree with TRBD2. Germline lookup yields CDR1 SGHTA and CDR2 FQGNSA. The CDR3 contains 12 residues. V lost 6 bases, J lost 12 bases, and 5 bases stayed unmatched. CDR3 amino acids: CASSPSGRVQFF. The CDR3 nucleotides read TGTGCCAGCAGTCCAAGCGGGAGGGTGCAGTTCTTC.

V gene TRBV28 combines with J gene TRBJ2-7; TRBD2 matches at 11 bases. V gave up 3 bases and J gave up 4 bases; unmatched junction bases: 2. The CDR3 runs 14 residues. Looked up from germline, CDR1 is MDHEN and CDR2 is SYDVKM. DNA for the CDR3: TGTGCCAGCAGTTTCGGACTAGCGGGTTACGAGCAGTACTTC. Amino acids: CASSFGLAGYEQYF.

The chain links TRBV6-2 or TRBV6-3 to TRBJ2-7, with 7 nucleotides matching TRBD2. Trimming at V came to 0 bases and at J to 4 bases, leaving 6 bases not matched to a gene. Germline assignment: CDR1 MNHEY and CDR2 SVGEGT. The CDR3 is made up of 15 amino acids. The CDR3 here is CASSYSLRERYEQYV. The CDR3 DNA sequence: TGTGCCAGCAGTTACTCGTTGCGGGAGAGGTACGAGCAGTACGTC.

Comments on this clonotype: The junction departs from the called germline gene at one end, perhaps through a read error. The V and J genes are TRBV28 and TRBJ2-1; 12 bases are shared with TRBD2. CDR3 length: 14 residues. Germline CDR1 MDHEN, CDR2 SYDVKM. CDR3 bases: TGTGCCAGCAGCGCCGGGACTAGCGGGTACCACAGGGGGTTC. This gives the protein CASSAGTSGYHRGF.

V gene TRBV27 combines with J gene TRBJ1-5, with D possibly matching TRBD1 (6 bases). This CDR3 comprises 16 residues. Germline V gene lookup returns CDR1 MNHEY and CDR2 SMNVEV (reference sequence). V gave up 6 bases and J gave up 0 bases, with 15 bases separating them. Here the CDR3 reads CASSLWGQVSNQPQHF. The DNA of the CDR3 is TGTGCCAGCAGCCTATGGGGGCAGGTTAGCAATCAGCCCCAGCATTTT.

The chain carries TRBV7-2 and TRBJ2-3; D possibly uses TRBD1 or TRBD2 (5 bases each). The CDR3 is 16 amino acids. From germline, CDR1 is SGHTA and CDR2 FQGNSA. V was trimmed by 1 base and J by 4 bases, leaving 15 bases between them. In DNA, the CDR3 is TGTGCCAGCAGCTTAGTAGGGACCGCCGCGGCAGATACGCAGTATTTT. This sequence encodes CASSLVGTAAADTQYF.

This clonotype occurred many times. The V gene is TRBV5-1, the J gene TRBJ1-4; no clear D gene. Trimming removed 3 bases at V and 8 bases at J, with 8 bases between. This CDR3 contains 12 residues. The germline gives CDR1 SGHRS, CDR2 YFSETQ. CDR3 amino acids: CASSWIGEKLFF. The DNA for the CDR3 is TGCGCCAGCAGCTGGATCGGGGAAAAACTGTTTTTT.

This chain uses TRBV6-2 or TRBV6-3 with TRBJ1-1; no clear D. Trimming shortened V by 0 bases and J by 10 bases, and 15 bases separated the two germline ends. CDR3 size: 14 residues. Looked up from germline, CDR1 is MNHEY and CDR2 is SVGEGT. The CDR3 region is CASSYSSVSRGAFF. CDR3 bases: TGTGCCAGCAGTTACTCGAGCGTCAGCCGCGGAGCTTTCTTT.

This clonotype was counted between two and nine times. The rearrangement uses TRBV7-9 and TRBJ2-1; tentative D call: TRBD2 (6 bases). The germline gives CDR1 SEHNR, CDR2 FQNEAQ (reference sequence). With 3 bases removed from V and 0 bases from J, the gap between germline ends came to 9 bases. The CDR3 loop spans 15 amino acids. CDR3 region: CASSFQTSSYNEQFF. The CDR3 bases are TGTGCCAGCAGCTTCCAGACTAGCTCCTACAATGAGCAGTTCTTC.

Ten or more counts support this clonotype. The chain carries TRBV28 and TRBJ2-1, with D uncertain. Deletions cut 5 bases from V and 4 bases from J, with 12 bases between. Per germline, CDR1 MDHEN and CDR2 SYDVKM. The CDR3 length is 14 residues. CDR3 region: CASSPLGVYNEQFF. DNA for the CDR3: TGTGCCAGCAGTCCCCTCGGAGTTTACAATGAGCAGTTCTTC.

The chain recombines TRBV6-1 with TRBJ1-5; D perhaps matches TRBD1 (6 bases). This CDR3 has 14 residues. Germline V gives CDR1 MNHNS, CDR2 SASEGT. Between the trimmed V and J ends, which lost 7 bases and 5 bases, there was a span of 15 bases. CDR3: CASTIRDTYQPQHF. The DNA for the CDR3 is TGTGCCAGCACTATCCGGGACACTTATCAGCCCCAGCATTTT.

This clonotype was seen a handful of times. The chain links TRBV20-1 to TRBJ2-5, with TRBD2 matching over 13 bases. The CDR3 runs 15 residues. The V and J ends lost 3 bases and 0 bases, in that order; junction bases with no gene match: 1. CDR1 DFQATT and CDR2 SNEGSKA come from the germline V gene (reference sequence). The CDR3 coding sequence is TGCAGTGCTAGGGGGACTAGCGGGGACCAAGAGACCCAGTACTTC. Encoded protein: CSARGTSGDQETQYF.

The chain recombines TRBV10-3 with TRBJ2-1; D perhaps matches TRBD2 (6 bases). Germline CDR1 reads ENHRY; CDR2 reads SYGVKD. The CDR3 covers 16 residues. V was pared by 0 bases and J by 8 bases, with 17 bases between. CDR3 sequence reads: CAISESSTSRIDEQFF. CDR3 coding DNA: TGTGCCATCAGTGAGTCTTCGACTAGTAGGATCGATGAGCAGTTCTTC.

J is TRBJ2-7 and V is TRBV10-3; D might be TRBD1 (6 bases). V gave up 10 bases and J gave up 3 bases, with 13 bases separating them. The CDR3 loop spans 12 amino acids. The V gene's germline CDR1 is ENHRY and CDR2 SYGVKD. The CDR3 sequence is CASRQDLYEQYF. The CDR3 DNA follows: TGTGCCAGCCGACAGGACCTCTACGAGCAGTACTTC.

Here the CDR3 reads CAGRGVYYGYTF. The CDR3 nucleotides are TGTGCCGGTCGGGGGGTCTACTATGGCTACACCTTC. The chain combines TRBV7-9 with TRBJ1-2; maybe TRBD1 (5 bases). The V end lost 11 bases, the J end lost 3 bases, and 13 bases lay between the germline ends. Per germline, CDR1 SEHNR and CDR2 FQNEAQ (reference sequence). There are 12 residues in the CDR3.

The chain has TRBV6-1 and TRBJ2-7; 7 positions agree with TRBD1. Per the germline V gene, CDR1 is MNHNS and CDR2 is SASEGT. The length of the CDR3 is 16 residues. V dropped 6 bases and J dropped 2; count of bases not matched to a gene: 13. DNA of the CDR3: TGTGCCAGCAGCCCACCCCAGACAGGGTACCCCTACGAGCAGTACTTC. Residues: CASSPPQTGYPYEQYF.

The chain uses TRBV15 and TRBJ1-5; D unclear. CDR1 LNHNV and CDR2 YYDKDF come from the germline V gene (reference sequence). The CDR3 has 15 residues. The V end was cut by 0 bases, the J end by 4 bases, with 10 bases between. The CDR3, as DNA: TGTGCCACCAGCAGAGATGTTGGAGCGAATCAGCCCCAGCATTTT. Protein sequence: CATSRDVGANQPQHF.

CDR3 DNA sequence: TGTGCCAGCAGCGTAGAGAGGGTCCCTAACTATGGCTACACCTTC. It specifies CASSVERVPNYGYTF. V and J are TRBV9 and TRBJ1-2; D remains ambiguous. The germline gives CDR1 SGDLS, CDR2 YYNGEE. V lost 0 bases to trimming and J lost 0 bases, with 9 bases between them. The CDR3 sequence is 15 residues long.

The chain links TRBV20-1 to TRBJ2-1; 15 nucleotides align to TRBD2. The length of the CDR3 is 14 residues. Germline V CDR1 and CDR2: DFQATT, SNEGSKA (reference sequence). V lost 5 bases to trimming and J lost 7 bases; unmatched junction nucleotides: 3. CDR3: CSARTSGRDNEQFF. DNA of the CDR3: TGCAGTGCTCGGACTAGCGGGAGGGATAATGAGCAGTTCTTC.

This clonotype came up a few times. The rearrangement links TRBV7-2 to TRBJ1-2; D unresolved. The V gene's germline CDR1 is SGHTA and CDR2 FQGNSA. CDR3 length: 14 residues. V was trimmed by 0 bases and J by 0 bases, leaving 5 bases between them. CDR3 protein: CASSLAQANYGYTF. The DNA for the CDR3 is TGTGCCAGCAGCTTAGCTCAGGCTAACTATGGCTACACCTTC.

This clonotype was seen at least ten times. The chain has TRBV12-3 or TRBV12-4 and TRBJ2-3, with D tentatively TRBD1 (6 bases). This CDR3 is 13 amino acids long. Between the trimmed V and J ends, which lost 5 bases and 6 bases, there was a span of 12 bases. CDR3 sequence (DNA): TGTGCCAGCAGTACACCACAGGGTGATACGCAGTATTTT. It codes for CASSTPQGDTQYF.

This clonotype was counted between two and nine times. The V and J genes are TRBV27 and TRBJ1-5, with D perhaps TRBD1 (6 bases). The CDR3 spans 12 residues. Germline V gives CDR1 MNHEY, CDR2 SMNVEV (reference sequence). Deletions cut 5 bases from V and 6 bases from J, with 8 bases between. The CDR3 here is CASSTGIQPQHF. The CDR3 coding sequence is TGTGCCAGCAGTACAGGGATTCAGCCCCAGCATTTT.

This clonotype was seen a handful of times. The V call is TRBV12-3 or TRBV12-4, the J call TRBJ2-2; a possible D gene is TRBD1 (6 bases). The CDR3 loop spans 16 amino acids. Trimming pared 7 bases from V and 1 base from J, leaving 16 bases between. CDR3: CASTLTRGGNTGELFF. DNA of the CDR3: TGTGCCAGCACCCTCACCCGAGGGGGGAACACCGGGGAGCTGTTTTTT.

The chain joins TRBV7-9 to TRBJ1-1; 7 nucleotides align to TRBD1. This CDR3 contains 15 residues. V trimming: 5 bases; J trimming: 4 bases; junction bases outside the gene matches: 10. The germline gives CDR1 SEHNR, CDR2 FQNEAQ (reference sequence). The CDR3 coding sequence is TGTGCCAGCAGCCGAACAGGGGCCTGGGGCACTGAAGCTTTCTTT. It yields the protein CASSRTGAWGTEAFF. The full variable domain, its missing parts supplied by reference TRBV7-9 and TRBJ1-1, is DTGVSQNPRHKITKRGQNVTFRCDPISEHNRLYWYRQTLGQGPEFLTYFQNEAQLEKSRLLSDRFSAERPKGSFSTLEIQRTEQGDSAMYLCASSRTGAWGTEAFFGQGTRLTVV.

As to this clonotype: Possible read error: a much larger clone is one base away. The chain employs TRBV6-2 or TRBV6-3 and TRBJ2-6; 12 positions match TRBD2. The CDR3 contains 22 residues. The V gene's germline CDR1 is MNHEY and CDR2 SVGEGT. The CDR3 spells CASSYSMLQTSGSRSGANALTF. The CDR3 region has the DNA TGTGCCAGCAGTTACTCCATGCTTCAGACTAGCGGGAGCCGCTCTGGGGCCAACGCCCTGACTTTC.